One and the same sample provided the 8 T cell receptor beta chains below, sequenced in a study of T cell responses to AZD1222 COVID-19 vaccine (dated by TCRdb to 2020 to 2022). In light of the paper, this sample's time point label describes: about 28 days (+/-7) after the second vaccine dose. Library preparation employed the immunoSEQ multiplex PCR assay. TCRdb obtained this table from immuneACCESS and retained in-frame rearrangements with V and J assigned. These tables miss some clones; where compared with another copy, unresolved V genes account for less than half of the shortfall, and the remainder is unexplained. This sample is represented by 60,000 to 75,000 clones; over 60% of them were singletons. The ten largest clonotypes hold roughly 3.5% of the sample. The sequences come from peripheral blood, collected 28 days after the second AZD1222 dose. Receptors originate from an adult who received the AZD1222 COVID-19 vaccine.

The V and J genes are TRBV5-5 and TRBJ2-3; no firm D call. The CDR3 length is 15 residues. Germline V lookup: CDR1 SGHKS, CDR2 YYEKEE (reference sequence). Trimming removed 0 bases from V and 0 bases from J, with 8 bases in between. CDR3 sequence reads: CASSLGRTSTDTQYF. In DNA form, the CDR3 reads TGTGCCAGCAGCTTGGGCAGAACCAGCACAGATACGCAGTATTTT. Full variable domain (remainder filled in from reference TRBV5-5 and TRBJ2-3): DAGVTQSPTHLIKTRGQQVTLRCSPISGHKSVSWYQQVLGQGPQFIFQYYEKEERGRGNFPDRFSARQFPNYSSELNVNALLLGDSALYLCASSLGRTSTDTQYFGPGTRLTVL.

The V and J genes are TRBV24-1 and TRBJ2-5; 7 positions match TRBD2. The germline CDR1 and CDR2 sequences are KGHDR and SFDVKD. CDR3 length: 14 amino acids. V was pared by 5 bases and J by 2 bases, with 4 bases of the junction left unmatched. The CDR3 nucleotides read TGTGCCACCAGTGTTGGGGGGGGACAAGAGACCCAGTACTTC. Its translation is CATSVGGGQETQYF.

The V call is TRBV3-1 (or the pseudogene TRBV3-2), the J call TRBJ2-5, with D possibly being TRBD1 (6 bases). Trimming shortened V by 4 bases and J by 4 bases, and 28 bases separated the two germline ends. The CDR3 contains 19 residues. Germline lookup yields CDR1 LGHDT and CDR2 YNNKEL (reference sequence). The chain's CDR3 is CASSPAVGTGMGSAETQYF. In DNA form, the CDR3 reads TGTGCCAGCAGCCCGGCCGTGGGAACAGGGATGGGCAGTGCAGAGACCCAGTACTTC.

The CDR3 DNA reads TGTGCCAGCAGTACGGGACAGGGGACGGTTCAGCCCCAGCATTTT. This codes for CASSTGQGTVQPQHF. V usage is TRBV7-6 and J usage is TRBJ1-5, with 10 nucleotides matching TRBD1. This CDR3 spans 15 amino acids. The germline CDR1 and CDR2 sequences are SGHVS and FNYEAQ. V shed 6 bases and J 6 bases; nucleotides not matched to a gene: 8. Full variable domain (rest looked up from reference TRBV7-6 and TRBJ1-5): GAGVSQSPRYKVTKRGQDVALRCDPISGHVSLYWYRQALGQGPEFLTYFNYEAQQDKSGLPNDRFSAERPEGSISTLTIQRTEQRDSAMYRCASSTGQGTVQPQHFGDGTRLSIL.

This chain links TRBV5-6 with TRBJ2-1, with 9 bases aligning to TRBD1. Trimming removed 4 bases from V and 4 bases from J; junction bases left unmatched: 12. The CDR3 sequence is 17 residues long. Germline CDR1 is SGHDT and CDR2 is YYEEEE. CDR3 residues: CASSTARRDRVYNEQFF. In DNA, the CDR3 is TGTGCCAGCAGCACGGCCCGCCGGGACAGGGTTTACAATGAGCAGTTCTTC.

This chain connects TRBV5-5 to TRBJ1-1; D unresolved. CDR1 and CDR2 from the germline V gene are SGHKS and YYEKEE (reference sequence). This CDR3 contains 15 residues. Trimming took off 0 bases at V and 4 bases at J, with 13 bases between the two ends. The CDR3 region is CASSLAVQQSTEAFF. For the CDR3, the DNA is TGTGCCAGCAGCTTGGCAGTGCAGCAGAGCACTGAAGCTTTCTTT.

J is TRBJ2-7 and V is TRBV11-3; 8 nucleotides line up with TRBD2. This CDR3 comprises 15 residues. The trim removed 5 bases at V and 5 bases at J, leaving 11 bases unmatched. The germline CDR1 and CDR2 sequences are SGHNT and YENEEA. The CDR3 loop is CASSPGGGIVDEQYF. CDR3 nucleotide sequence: TGTGCCAGCAGCCCCGGCGGGGGGATAGTCGACGAGCAGTACTTC.

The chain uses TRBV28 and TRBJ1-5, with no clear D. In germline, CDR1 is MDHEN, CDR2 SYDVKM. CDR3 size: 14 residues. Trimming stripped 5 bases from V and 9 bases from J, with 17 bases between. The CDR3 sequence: CASSPPGPEGPQHF. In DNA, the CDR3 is TGTGCCAGCAGTCCCCCCGGACCCGAGGGGCCCCAGCATTTT.